Listed below are T cell receptor beta chains from one sample, sequenced in a study of blood T cell repertoires in COVID-19. Here immunoSEQ multiplex PCR was the method, and the copy in TCRdb shows in-frame clones only, minus some. Here the sample spans more than 250,000 clones, 70% to 90% being singletons. Source material: peripheral blood. The receptors here all came from a woman under 40 who had recovered from COVID-19. Both conserved end residues are part of each CDR3. The D gene is left open where the match is weak. The listing skips clone size in some rows; elsewhere it reads once, few, many or a size class.

TRBD1	NA	TRBV29-1	TRBJ1-2	CSVERKGAFGGYTF	TGCAGCGTTGAAAGGAAGGGGGCCTTCGGTGGCTACACCTTC
TRBD1	NA	TRBV19	TRBJ2-5	CASSTDRGETQYF	TGTGCCAGTAGTACTGACAGGGGTGAGACCCAGTACTTC
TRBD1	NA	TRBV6-6	TRBJ1-2	CASRQGAQGYTF	TGTGCCAGCAGACAGGGGGCGCAAGGCTACACCTTC
TRBD1	NA	TRBV5-1	TRBJ2-2	CASSLAGQGTGELFF	TGCGCCAGCAGCTTGGCTGGACAGGGGACCGGGGAGCTGTTTTTT
NA	NA	TRBV18	TRBJ2-6	CASSRPVGASGANVLTF	TGTGCCAGCTCGCGACCGGTGGGGGCTAGTGGGGCCAACGTCCTGACTTTC
NA	NA	TRBV7-2	TRBJ1-1	CASSLQGANTEAFF	TGTGCCAGCAGCTTACAGGGTGCGAACACTGAAGCTTTCTTT
NA	few	TRBV28	TRBJ2-7	CASSTGGQPSEQYF	TGTGCCAGCAGTACGGGGGGCCAGCCAAGTGAGCAGTACTTC
NA	NA	TRBV28	TRBJ1-1	CASSGDIPLNTEAFF	TGTGCCAGCAGTGGGGACATTCCTTTGAACACTGAAGCTTTCTTT
TRBD2	NA	TRBV2	TRBJ2-3	CASTPTLAGATDTQYF	TGTGCCAGCACTCCAACCCTAGCGGGGGCCACAGATACGCAGTATTTT
TRBD2	NA	TRBV5-4	TRBJ2-5	CASSGTSGGAKTQYF	TGTGCCAGCAGCGGGACTAGCGGGGGGGCTAAGACCCAGTACTTC